This T cell receptor beta chain was captured in a study of beta chain features in type 1 diabetes. About the study: About 110 million sorted cells were examined across all samples.

Germline CDR1 is SGHVS and CDR2 is FQNEAQ. The CDR3 runs to 13 residues. V was trimmed by 3 bases and J by 5 bases, leaving 10 bases between them. Sorted CD4+ subsets: naive, central memory, regulatory, stem cell-like memory (CD45RO/CCR7/CD25/CD127/CD95/CD27 panel). A word on this clone: Its specificity is unknown.

Study-level results: Type 1 diabetes patients showed a moderate but significant shortening of TCRB CDR3s in all four CD4+ subsets. Among type 1 diabetes patients, VDJ junctions had fewer insertions and more deletions.

Of the isolated RNA, all was reverse transcribed, and so the sequenced material was expressed TCRB transcripts. Repertoires were generated with immunoSEQ multiplex PCR, while TCRdb's copy carries only in-frame clones and drops some. The table lists 200,000 to 300,000 clones, approximately 20% of them singletons, with 0.028% in the top ten. This TCR came from a woman aged 40 to 55 with type 1 diabetes. The genes are TRBV7-8 and TRBJ1-1; D is unresolved. Input material: naive CD4+ T cells from blood. The CDR3 is CASSFDRGTEAFF. As DNA, the CDR3 is TGTGCCAGCAGCTTTGACCGGGGAACTGAAGCTTTCTTT.